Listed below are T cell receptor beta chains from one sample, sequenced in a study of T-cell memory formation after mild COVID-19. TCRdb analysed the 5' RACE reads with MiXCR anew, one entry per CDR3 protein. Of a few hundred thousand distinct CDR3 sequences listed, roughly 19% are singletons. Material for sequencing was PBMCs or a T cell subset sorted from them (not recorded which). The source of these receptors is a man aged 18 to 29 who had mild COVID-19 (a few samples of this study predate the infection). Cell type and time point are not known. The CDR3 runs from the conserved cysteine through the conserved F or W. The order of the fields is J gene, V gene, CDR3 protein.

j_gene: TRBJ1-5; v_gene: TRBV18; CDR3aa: CASSPIKHPGQPQHF
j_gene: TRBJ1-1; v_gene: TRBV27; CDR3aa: CASSLSGYSAEAFF
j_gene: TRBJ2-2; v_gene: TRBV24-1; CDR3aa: CATSDPGHHTGELFF
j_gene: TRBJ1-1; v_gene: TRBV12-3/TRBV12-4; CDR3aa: CASSLGQGEAEAFF
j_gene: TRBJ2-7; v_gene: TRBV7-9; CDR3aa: CASSTTARAYEQYF
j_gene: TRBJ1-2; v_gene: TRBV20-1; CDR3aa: CSARDPNYGYTF
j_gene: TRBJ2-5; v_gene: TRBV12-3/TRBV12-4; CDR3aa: CASSLGQGLETQYF
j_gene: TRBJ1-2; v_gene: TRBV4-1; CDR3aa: CASSQDQITYDGYTF
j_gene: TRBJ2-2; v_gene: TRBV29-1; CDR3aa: CSVEDTITGELFF
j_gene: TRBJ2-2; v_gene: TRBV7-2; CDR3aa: CASSRQGAYTGELFF
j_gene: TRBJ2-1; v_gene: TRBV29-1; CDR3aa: CSVGLAGALNEQFF
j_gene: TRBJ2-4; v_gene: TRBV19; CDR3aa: CASSDRAIQYF
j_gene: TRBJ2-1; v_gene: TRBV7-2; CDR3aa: CASSPSGISSYNEQFF
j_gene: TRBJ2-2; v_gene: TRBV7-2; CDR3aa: CASSLAPGASGELFF
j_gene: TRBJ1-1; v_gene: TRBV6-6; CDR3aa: CASSYAWAVENTEAFF
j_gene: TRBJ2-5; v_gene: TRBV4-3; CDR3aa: CASSSQRGGQETQYF
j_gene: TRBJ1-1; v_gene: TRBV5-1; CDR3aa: CASSFRGRMNTEAFF
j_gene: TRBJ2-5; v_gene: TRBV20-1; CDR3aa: CSARVVSIQETQYF
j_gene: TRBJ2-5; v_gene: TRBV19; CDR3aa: CASSIDRGGETQYF
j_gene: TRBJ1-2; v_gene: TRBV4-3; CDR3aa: CASSQDLHMIYGYTF
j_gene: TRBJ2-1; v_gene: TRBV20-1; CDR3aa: CSARDPAASVQFF
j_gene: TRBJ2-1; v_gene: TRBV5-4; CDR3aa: CASSLRGVRSNNEQFF
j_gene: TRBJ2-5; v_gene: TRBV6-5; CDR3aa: CASSYGTGSSQYF
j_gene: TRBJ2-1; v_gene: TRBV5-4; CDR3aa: CASSLALVGIYNEQFF
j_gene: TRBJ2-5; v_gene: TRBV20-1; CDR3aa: CSAPWGALETQYF
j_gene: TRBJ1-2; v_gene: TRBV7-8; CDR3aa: CASSSRAADGVGYTF
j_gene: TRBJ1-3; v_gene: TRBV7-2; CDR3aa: CASSPTRGYTIYF
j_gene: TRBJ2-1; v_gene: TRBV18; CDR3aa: CASSPGTLNEQFF
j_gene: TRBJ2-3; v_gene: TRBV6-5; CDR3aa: CASSTRDSSDTQYF
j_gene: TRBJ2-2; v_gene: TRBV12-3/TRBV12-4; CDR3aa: CASSFSTGSYTGELFF
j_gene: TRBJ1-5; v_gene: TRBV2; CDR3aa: CASSERAENQPQHF
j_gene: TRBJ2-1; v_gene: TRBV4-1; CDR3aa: CASSQVQDNEQFF
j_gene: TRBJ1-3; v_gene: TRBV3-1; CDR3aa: CASSPGLGNTIYF
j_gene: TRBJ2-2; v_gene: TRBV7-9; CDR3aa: CASSLGVRKHGELFF
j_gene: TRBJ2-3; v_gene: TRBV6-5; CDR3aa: CASSRTGLITDTQYF
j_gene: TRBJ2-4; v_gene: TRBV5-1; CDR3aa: CASSLGGGNIQYF
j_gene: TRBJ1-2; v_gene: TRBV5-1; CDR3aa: CASSFQGSGYTF
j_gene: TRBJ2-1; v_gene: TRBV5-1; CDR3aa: CASSLTHNEQFF
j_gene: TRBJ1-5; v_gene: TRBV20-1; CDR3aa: CSASRLSNQPQHF
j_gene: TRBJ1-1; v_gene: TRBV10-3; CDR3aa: CAITGGAEAFF
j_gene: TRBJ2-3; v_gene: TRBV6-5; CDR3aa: CASSYSVTTDTQYF
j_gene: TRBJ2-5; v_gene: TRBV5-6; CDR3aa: CASSLEQGAGETQYF